The clone carrying this T cell receptor (beta chain) showed up many times. Antigen specificity is unknown. The data derive from a study of T-cell reconstitution after alpha-beta-depleted transplantation in children. CDR3 length: 18 amino acids. Per the germline V gene, CDR1 is DFQATT and CDR2 is SNEGSKA (reference sequence). Trimming removed 0 bases at V and 5 bases at J, with 26 bases between. Study results and limitations: Reported findings indicate that, about two months after transplant, alpha-beta T cells came from several hundred expanded clones, which were derived from non-depleted graft cells. At one year after transplant, newly produced T cells mostly accounted for T-cell counts and diversity.

The TCRbeta library incorporated unique molecular identifiers. In TCRdb, the PCR reads were re-called with MiXCR into one record per CDR3 protein. The data hold about 100,000 distinct CDR3 sequences, with roughly 6.1% observed a single time. V gene TRBV20-1 combines with J gene TRBJ2-7; D may be TRBD2 (7 bases). The sequence was obtained from a male patient aged 2-15 years who had a stem cell transplant for acute lymphoblastic leukemia, so the T cells may come from the graft donor. Specimen: PBMCs, mostly from graft donor cells, collected 360 days after TCRalphabeta/CD19-depleted stem cell transplant. The CDR3 region has the DNA TGCAGTGCTAGAGACAGGGGAAGGGAGCGGGGCCCATTTAACGAGCAGTACTTC. Translating gives CSARDRGRERGPFNEQYF.